The source of this TCR beta chain is a study of blood T cell repertoires in COVID-19. The overall study: COVID-19 samples, acute and convalescent, were from the United States, Italy and Spain. PBMCs, B-cell-depleted T cells, or T cells provided the cDNA or gDNA that made up the material.

As processed by the authors: Reference gene primer amplification in the assay estimated nucleated cell counts. The method was immunoSEQ multiplex PCR; TCRdb's version includes in-frame clones alone and lacks a portion of them. The DNA gave D and trimming, while V, J and clone size come from that table. Of under 70,000 clones in the sample, more than 80% are singletons; the top ten hold around 15%. V lost 3 bases and J lost 5, with 16 bases in between. The CDR3 sequence is 15 residues long. Germline CDR1 reads LGHNA; CDR2 reads YNFKEQ. The sequence was collected from a human donor with active COVID-19. The donor label of this sample is uncertain. The rearrangement joins TRBV4-2 to TRBJ2-5, with a weak D call TRBD2 (5 bases). The sequenced sample was peripheral blood. CDR3 sequence: CASSHPGGGGETQYF. The CDR3 region has the DNA TGTGCCAGCAGCCATCCCGGAGGAGGTGGGGAGACCCAGTACTTC.